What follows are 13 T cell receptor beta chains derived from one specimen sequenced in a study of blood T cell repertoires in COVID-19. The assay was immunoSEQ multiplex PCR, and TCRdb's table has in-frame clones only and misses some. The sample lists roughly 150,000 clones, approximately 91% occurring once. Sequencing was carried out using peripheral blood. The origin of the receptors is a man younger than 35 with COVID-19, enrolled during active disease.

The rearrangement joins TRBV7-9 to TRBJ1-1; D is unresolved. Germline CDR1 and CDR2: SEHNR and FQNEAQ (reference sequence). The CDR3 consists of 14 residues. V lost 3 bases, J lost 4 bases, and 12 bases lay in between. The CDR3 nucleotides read TGTGCCAGCAGCTTTCAGACTCGGGGCACTGAAGCTTTCTTT. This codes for CASSFQTRGTEAFF. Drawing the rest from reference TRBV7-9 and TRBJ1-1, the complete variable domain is DTGVSQNPRHKITKRGQNVTFRCDPISEHNRLYWYRQTLGQGPEFLTYFQNEAQLEKSRLLSDRFSAERPKGSFSTLEIQRTEQGDSAMYLCASSFQTRGTEAFFGQGTRLTVV.

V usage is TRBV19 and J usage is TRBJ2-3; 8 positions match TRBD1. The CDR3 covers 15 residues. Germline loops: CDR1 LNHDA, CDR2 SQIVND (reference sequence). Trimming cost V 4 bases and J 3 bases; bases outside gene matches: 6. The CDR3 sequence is CASSTDRVDTDTQYF. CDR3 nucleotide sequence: TGTGCCAGTAGTACGGACAGGGTCGATACAGATACGCAGTATTTT.

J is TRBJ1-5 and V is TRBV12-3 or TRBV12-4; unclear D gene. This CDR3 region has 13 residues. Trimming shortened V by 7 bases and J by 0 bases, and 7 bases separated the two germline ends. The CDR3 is CASKPDSNQPQHF. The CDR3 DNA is TGTGCCAGCAAGCCCGATAGCAATCAGCCCCAGCATTTT.

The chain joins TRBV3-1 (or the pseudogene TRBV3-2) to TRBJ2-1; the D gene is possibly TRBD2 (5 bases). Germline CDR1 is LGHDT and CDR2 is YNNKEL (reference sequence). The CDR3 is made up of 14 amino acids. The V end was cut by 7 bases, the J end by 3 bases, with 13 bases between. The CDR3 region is CASTPSGGYNEQFF. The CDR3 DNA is TGTGCCAGCACCCCCTCCGGAGGCTACAATGAGCAGTTCTTC.

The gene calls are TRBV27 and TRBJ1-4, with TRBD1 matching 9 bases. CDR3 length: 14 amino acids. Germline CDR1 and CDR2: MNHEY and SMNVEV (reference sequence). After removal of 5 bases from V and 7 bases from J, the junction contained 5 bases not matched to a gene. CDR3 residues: CASSRTGAGEKLFF. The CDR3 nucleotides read TGTGCCAGCAGTCGGACAGGGGCCGGTGAAAAACTGTTTTTT.

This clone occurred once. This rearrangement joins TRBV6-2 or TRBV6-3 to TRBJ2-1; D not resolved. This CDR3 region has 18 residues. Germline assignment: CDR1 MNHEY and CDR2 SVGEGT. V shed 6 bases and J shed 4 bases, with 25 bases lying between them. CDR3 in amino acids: CASSLTPPGRSVYNEQFF. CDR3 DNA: TGTGCCAGCAGCCTTACCCCACCCGGTCGGAGCGTTTACAATGAGCAGTTCTTC.

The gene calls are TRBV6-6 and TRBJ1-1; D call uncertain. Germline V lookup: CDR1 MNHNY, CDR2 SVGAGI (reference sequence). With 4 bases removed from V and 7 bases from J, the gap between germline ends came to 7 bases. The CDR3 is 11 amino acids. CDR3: CASSFGVEAFF. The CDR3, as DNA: TGTGCCAGCAGTTTCGGGGTTGAAGCTTTCTTT.

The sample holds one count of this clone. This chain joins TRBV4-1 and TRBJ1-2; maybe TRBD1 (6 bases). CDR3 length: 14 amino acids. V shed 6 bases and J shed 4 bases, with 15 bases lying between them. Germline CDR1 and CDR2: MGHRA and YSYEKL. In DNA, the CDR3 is TGCGCCAGCAGTCTACAAATACAGGGCTATGGCTACACCTTC. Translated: CASSLQIQGYGYTF.

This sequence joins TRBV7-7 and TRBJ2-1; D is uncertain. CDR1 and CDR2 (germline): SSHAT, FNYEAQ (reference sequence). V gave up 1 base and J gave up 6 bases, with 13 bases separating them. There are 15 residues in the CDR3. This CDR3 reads CASSLGLELGNEQFF. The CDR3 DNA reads TGTGCCAGCAGCTTAGGGCTGGAGTTGGGCAATGAGCAGTTCTTC.

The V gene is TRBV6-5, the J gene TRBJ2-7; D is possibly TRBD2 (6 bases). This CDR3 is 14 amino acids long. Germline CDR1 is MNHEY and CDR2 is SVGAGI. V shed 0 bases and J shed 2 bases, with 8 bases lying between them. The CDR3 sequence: CASSYSSGPYEQYF. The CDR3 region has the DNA TGTGCCAGCAGTTACTCTAGCGGACCCTACGAGCAGTACTTC.

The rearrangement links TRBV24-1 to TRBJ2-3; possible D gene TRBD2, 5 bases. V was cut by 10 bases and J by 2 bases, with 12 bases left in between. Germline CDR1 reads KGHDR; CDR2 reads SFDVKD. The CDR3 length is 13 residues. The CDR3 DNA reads TGTGCCACGGGAGTCGGGAACACAGATACGCAGTATTTT. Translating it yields CATGVGNTDTQYF.

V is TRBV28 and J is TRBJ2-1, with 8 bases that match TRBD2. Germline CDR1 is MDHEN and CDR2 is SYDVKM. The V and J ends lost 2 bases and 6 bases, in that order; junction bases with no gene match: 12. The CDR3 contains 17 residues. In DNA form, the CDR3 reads TGTGCCAGCAGTTTAGGGAGGGGAGCGGGAGACGGCAATGAGCAGTTCTTC. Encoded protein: CASSLGRGAGDGNEQFF.

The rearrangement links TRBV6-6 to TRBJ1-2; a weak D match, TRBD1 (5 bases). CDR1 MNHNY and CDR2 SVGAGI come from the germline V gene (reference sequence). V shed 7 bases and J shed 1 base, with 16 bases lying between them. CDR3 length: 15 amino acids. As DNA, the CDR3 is TGTGCCAGCAACTCGTTTCGGGGGATTAACTATGGCTACACCTTC. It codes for CASNSFRGINYGYTF.